The source of this T cell receptor beta chain is a study of blood T cell repertoires in COVID-19. Study as a whole: Acute and convalescent COVID-19 specimens originated in the United States, Italy and Spain. PBMCs, B-cell-depleted T cells, or T cells were the source of the cDNA or gDNA that made up the material.

V was trimmed by 4 bases and J by 9 bases, leaving 11 bases between them. The CDR3 spans 12 residues. Authors' analysis steps: Amplification from reference gene primers served as the basis for estimated nucleated cell counts. Only in-frame clones appear in the TCRdb table, and some are missing; sequencing was by immunoSEQ multiplex PCR. V and J calls and clone size are given by that table; D and trimming were obtained from the DNA. This sample has more than 100,000 clones, with just over 85% found just once. The sequence derives from a man aged 35-49 years with acute or convalescent COVID-19. The source material was peripheral blood. The chain recombines TRBV12-3 or TRBV12-4 with TRBJ2-3; D perhaps matches TRBD2 (6 bases). CDR3: CASSSALATQYF. For the CDR3, the DNA is TGTGCCAGCAGTTCCGCCCTAGCGACGCAGTATTTT.